These 31 T cell receptor beta chains share one sample of origin, sequenced in a study of neurological immune-mediated disorders (dated by TCRdb to the late 2010s). Library creation used 5' RACE. TCRdb records Illumina HiSeq 2500 as the sequencer. TCRdb reprocessing: public reads trimmed at Q25 with fastp, clones called with MiXCR, in-frame beta chains kept. Entries are consolidated by CDR3 protein sequence, retaining the most common genes and DNA. The sample profile shows approximately 48,000 distinct CDR3 sequences; approximately 11% of them were found once. The top ten constitute 9% of the sample. The sample's time point label, decoded: longitudinal time-point 3. The sample consisted of PBMCs. The receptor source for this set is a male donor with HTLV-1-associated myelopathy (HAM/TSP).

The sample holds many counts of this clonotype. The rearrangement links TRBV27 to TRBJ1-6; the match to TRBD1 covers 9 bases. J lost 6 bases, V lost 2 bases, and 5 bases had no gene match. The CDR3 covers 16 residues. Germline CDR1 and CDR2: MNHEY and SMNVEV (reference sequence). The CDR3 nucleotides are TGTGCCAGCAGTTTAACCGGGACAGGGCGTAATTCACCCCTCCACTTT. Translating it yields CASSLTGTGRNSPLHF.

V usage is TRBV20-1 and J usage is TRBJ1-2; 10 bases align to TRBD1. There are 19 residues in the CDR3. From germline, CDR1 is DFQATT and CDR2 SNEGSKA (reference sequence). J gave up 0 bases and V 6 bases, and 19 bases lay outside the gene matches. The CDR3 region is CSAKAPIGTGAYTNYGYTF. The CDR3 bases are TGCAGTGCGAAGGCCCCTATAGGGACAGGGGCCTACACTAACTATGGCTACACCTTC.

This clonotype was picked up many times. This sequence joins TRBV20-1 and TRBJ2-2; D possibly corresponds to TRBD1 (6 bases). The CDR3 consists of 13 residues. Germline CDR1 DFQATT, CDR2 SNEGSKA (reference sequence). Trimming left V 1 base short and J 5 bases short, with 8 bases between. The CDR3 region is CSARAGDTGELFF. In DNA, the CDR3 is TGCAGTGCTAGAGCAGGGGATACCGGGGAGCTGTTTTTT.

At least ten counts were recorded for this clonotype. The chain carries TRBV10-3 and TRBJ1-1; 9 nucleotides match TRBD1. Per the germline V gene, CDR1 is ENHRY and CDR2 is SYGVKD. V shed 4 bases, J shed 4 bases, and the junction held 4 bases outside the gene matches. The CDR3 runs 14 residues. CDR3 nucleotides: TGTGCCATCAGTGGGGACAGGGCGACCACTGAAGCTTTCTTT. It specifies CAISGDRATTEAFF.

This clonotype was seen at least ten times. V gene TRBV6-5 combines with J gene TRBJ2-5, with D unresolved. Germline V gene sequence: CDR1 MNHEY, CDR2 SVGAGI. V was clipped by 3 bases and J by 5 bases, with 10 bases between them. The length of the CDR3 is 13 residues. CDR3 sequence reads: CASSYVKGETQYF. The CDR3 region has the DNA TGTGCCAGCAGTTATGTGAAAGGGGAGACCCAGTACTTC.

In its sample, this clonotype was seen many times. This chain uses TRBV20-1 with TRBJ2-5; D is perhaps TRBD1 or TRBD2 (5 bases each). The CDR3 covers 12 residues. Between the trimmed V and J ends, which lost 3 bases and 4 bases, there was a span of 9 bases. Germline lookup yields CDR1 DFQATT and CDR2 SNEGSKA (reference sequence). The CDR3 loop is CSARIGAETQYF. The CDR3 coding sequence is TGCAGTGCTAGGATCGGGGCAGAGACCCAGTACTTC.

This clonotype was counted at least ten times. V and J are TRBV15 and TRBJ1-4; no definite D call. Germline V gene data show CDR1 as LNHNV and CDR2 as YYDKDF (reference sequence). This CDR3 is built from 15 residues. The V end lost 5 bases, the J end lost 4 bases, and 14 bases lay between the germline ends. The DNA of the CDR3 is TGTGCCACCAGCTATGGAACCGCAGATAATGAAAAACTGTTTTTT. As protein: CATSYGTADNEKLFF.

This clonotype appeared many times. The rearrangement links TRBV9 to TRBJ2-1, with TRBD1 matching 11 bases. The J segment lost 6 bases and the V segment lost 3 bases, leaving 20 bases of the junction unmatched. The germline V gene has CDR1 SGDLS and CDR2 YYNGEE. This CDR3 region has 20 residues. CDR3 bases: TGTGCCAGCAGCGCCCGTTGGGGTACGGGCCGGGACAGGGGGACCAATGAGCAGTTCTTC. Translation: CASSARWGTGRDRGTNEQFF.

The chain links TRBV5-1 to TRBJ1-1; D remains ambiguous. CDR1 is SGHRS, CDR2 YFSETQ, per germline. CDR3 length equals 14 residues. The V end lost 0 bases, the J end lost 1 base, and 7 bases lay between the germline ends. The CDR3 spells CASSLAPPNTEAFF. As DNA, the CDR3 is TGCGCCAGCAGCTTGGCCCCCCCGAACACTGAAGCTTTCTTT.

By share of the sample, this clonotype is medium-sized (0.01 to 0.1%). The J gene is TRBJ2-7, the V gene TRBV29-1, with a weak D call TRBD1 (5 bases). The V end was cut by 6 bases, the J end by 1 base, with 13 bases between. The CDR3 contains 13 residues. The germline CDR1 and CDR2 sequences are SQVTM and ANQGSEA. In DNA form, the CDR3 reads TGCAGCGTACGCGAGACAGTTTCCTACGAGCAGTACTTC. As protein: CSVRETVSYEQYF.

This clonotype was seen more than once but under ten times. This chain connects TRBV5-1 to TRBJ1-1, with D possibly being TRBD1 (5 bases). V lost 0 bases to trimming and J lost 3 bases, with 12 bases between them. This CDR3 spans 15 amino acids. From germline, CDR1 is SGHRS and CDR2 YFSETQ. CDR3 nucleotides: TGCGCCAGCAGCTTGGTTGGGGCGGAGGACACTGAAGCTTTCTTT. Translating gives CASSLVGAEDTEAFF.

This clonotype was observed at least ten times. This rearrangement joins TRBV20-1 to TRBJ2-3, with 9 bases fitting TRBD2. With 5 bases clipped from V and 0 bases from J, the junction kept 12 bases outside the gene matches. This CDR3 spans 17 amino acids. Germline CDR1 and CDR2: DFQATT and SNEGSKA (reference sequence). CDR3 DNA: TGCAGTGCTGACGGGGTAGCGGGGGCCTCTAGCACAGATACGCAGTATTTT. Protein product: CSADGVAGASSTDTQYF.

The table lists this clonotype with many counts. The rearrangement uses TRBV3-1 and TRBJ1-3; 7 bases line up with TRBD1. This CDR3 is built from 15 residues. V was clipped by 4 bases and J by 0 bases; unmatched bases: 3. Looked up from germline, CDR1 is LGHDT and CDR2 is YNNKEL (reference sequence). CDR3 region: CASSPGTVSGNTIYF. CDR3 sequence (DNA): TGTGCCAGCAGCCCCGGGACAGTCTCTGGAAACACCATATATTTT.

There are many counts of this clonotype. This rearrangement joins TRBV20-1 to TRBJ1-6, with D hard to call. Germline V CDR1 and CDR2: DFQATT, SNEGSKA (reference sequence). Trimming removed 1 base at V and 0 bases at J, with 13 bases between. This CDR3 is built from 17 residues. CDR3 nucleotides: TGCAGTGCTAGAGCGGGGTTACGGACCTCCTATAATTCACCCCTCCACTTT. It yields the protein CSARAGLRTSYNSPLHF.

The chain recombines TRBV27 with TRBJ1-6; perhaps TRBD1 as D (6 bases). V was cut by 0 bases and J by 9 bases, with 12 bases left in between. CDR1 and CDR2 (germline): MNHEY, SMNVEV (reference sequence). This CDR3 spans 15 amino acids. Here the CDR3 DNA reads TGTGCCAGCAGTTTATCGTGGGGGCGCGGTTCACCCCTCCACTTT. Translated: CASSLSWGRGSPLHF.

This clonotype has a count of ten or more. The chain is built from TRBV5-8 and TRBJ1-1, with D perhaps TRBD1 (6 bases). Trimming removed 4 bases from V and 1 base from J, with 17 bases in between. There are 16 residues in the CDR3. Looked up from germline, CDR1 is SGHTS and CDR2 is YDEGEE. CDR3 amino acids: CASSLEGGWTNTEAFF. Written as DNA, the CDR3 is TGTGCCAGCAGCCTCGAAGGGGGGTGGACGAACACTGAAGCTTTCTTT.

At least ten counts were recorded for this clonotype. This chain connects TRBV20-1 to TRBJ2-1; D is possibly TRBD2 (5 bases). Trimming took 1 base from V and 0 from J, leaving 10 bases between them. The CDR3 consists of 15 residues. The germline V gene encodes CDR1 DFQATT and CDR2 SNEGSKA (reference sequence). CDR3 loop: CSARVRAVSYNEQFF. CDR3 in DNA: TGCAGTGCTAGAGTTAGAGCGGTCTCCTACAATGAGCAGTTCTTC.

V and J are TRBV7-6 and TRBJ1-4; TRBD1 matches 7 bases. V trimming: 5 bases; J trimming: 4 bases; junction bases outside the gene matches: 13. The CDR3 has 17 amino acids. The V gene's germline CDR1 is SGHVS and CDR2 FNYEAQ. Written as DNA, the CDR3 is TGTGCCAGCAGCCGCCACTCTCCAGGGGGAGATAATGAAAAACTGTTTTTT. It translates to CASSRHSPGGDNEKLFF.

With respect to this clonotype: A read error may be the cause here, since a much bigger clone is one base away. V and J are TRBV10-3 and TRBJ2-1; no clear D gene. The CDR3 consists of 12 residues. CDR1 and CDR2 from the germline V gene are ENHRY and SYGVKD. Trimming left V 6 bases short and J 5 bases short, with 8 bases between. CDR3 in amino acids: CAISQMDNEQFF. The CDR3 DNA reads as TGTGCCATCAGCCAGATGGACAATGAGCAGTTCTTC.

This clonotype occurred a few times. The V call is TRBV5-1, the J call TRBJ1-2; D gene unclear. The germline gives CDR1 SGHRS, CDR2 YFSETQ. The CDR3 has 13 residues. Trimming removed 7 bases at V and 0 bases at J, with 10 bases between. CDR3 sequence: CASSRAPNYGYTF. The DNA of the CDR3 is TGCGCCAGCTCGAGGGCCCCTAACTATGGCTACACCTTC.

This clonotype was recorded a few times. The DNA of the CDR3 is TGCAGTGCTAGAGTTAGGGGGACAGGGCTTTCGAGGGACTATGGCTACACCTTC. Translating gives CSARVRGTGLSRDYGYTF. This chain connects TRBV20-1 to TRBJ1-2; 9 nucleotides match TRBD1. J gave up 3 bases and V 1 base, and 15 bases lay outside the gene matches. Germline V CDR1 and CDR2: DFQATT, SNEGSKA (reference sequence). The CDR3 contains 18 residues.

At least ten counts were recorded for this clonotype. V is TRBV4-1 and J is TRBJ2-1, with D possibly being TRBD1 (6 bases). The germline V gene has CDR1 MGHRA and CDR2 YSYEKL. CDR3 size: 14 residues. V was trimmed by 5 bases and J by 5 bases, leaving 13 bases between them. The CDR3 spells CASSYDRKHNEQFF. CDR3 coding DNA: TGCGCCAGCAGCTATGACAGGAAACACAATGAGCAGTTCTTC.

Ten or more counts support this clonotype. The rearrangement joins TRBV4-1 to TRBJ1-6; TRBD1 aligns across 9 bases. With V trimmed by 3 bases and J by 7 bases, 4 bases remained unmatched. Germline V gene lookup returns CDR1 MGHRA and CDR2 YSYEKL. The CDR3 consists of 15 residues. CDR3 region: CASSHPGQGNSPLHF. The CDR3 nucleotides read TGCGCCAGCAGCCATCCGGGACAGGGAAATTCACCCCTCCACTTT.

In this sample, this clonotype turned up many times. This chain links TRBV7-6 with TRBJ2-2, with D perhaps TRBD1 or TRBD2 (5 bases each). CDR3 length: 18 amino acids. With 0 bases removed from V and 5 bases from J, the gap between germline ends came to 19 bases. Germline CDR1 is SGHVS and CDR2 is FNYEAQ. CDR3 in amino acids: CASSLAPGRQDATGELFF. CDR3 nucleotides: TGTGCCAGCAGCTTAGCCCCGGGACGACAAGACGCTACCGGGGAGCTGTTTTTT.

This clonotype was seen ten or more times. The chain employs TRBV20-1 and TRBJ1-5, with D unresolved. CDR3 size: 14 residues. Germline V gives CDR1 DFQATT, CDR2 SNEGSKA (reference sequence). V was pared by 1 base and J by 6 bases, with 13 bases between. The CDR3 protein is CSARVRDFSQPQHF. For the CDR3, the DNA is TGCAGTGCTAGAGTTAGGGATTTCAGTCAGCCCCAGCATTTT.

The table lists this clonotype with many counts. The rearrangement links TRBV10-3 to TRBJ1-5; D is unclear. Germline V gene data show CDR1 as ENHRY and CDR2 as SYGVKD. V lost 0 bases and J lost 0, with 12 bases in between. The CDR3 extends over 17 amino acids. CDR3 protein: CAISESKGSNSNQPQHF. The CDR3 bases are TGTGCCATCAGTGAGTCCAAGGGCAGTAATAGCAATCAGCCCCAGCATTTT.

This clonotype has at least ten counts. The V and J genes are TRBV20-1 and TRBJ1-2; 11 bases are a match to TRBD1. Germline CDR1 is DFQATT and CDR2 is SNEGSKA (reference sequence). This CDR3 contains 13 residues. Losses at the gene ends were 4 bases for V and 8 bases for J; bases not matched to a gene: 6. CDR3 bases: TGCAGTGCTAAAAGGACAGGGGGCGCAGGCTACACCTTC. Its protein is CSAKRTGGAGYTF.

This clonotype was observed at least ten times. This chain uses TRBV10-3 with TRBJ1-3; unclear D gene. Germline assignment: CDR1 ENHRY and CDR2 SYGVKD. V lost 10 bases and J 4 bases, leaving 20 bases between the germline ends. CDR3 size: 15 residues. The CDR3 loop is CATLGRPALGNTIYF. As DNA, the CDR3 is TGTGCCACTCTCGGACGACCAGCGTTGGGAAACACCATATATTTT.

This clonotype has at least ten counts. This chain joins TRBV3-1 and TRBJ1-5; no clear D gene. The ends were cut back, 0 bases at V and 2 bases at J, with 8 bases in the middle. Germline lookup yields CDR1 LGHDT and CDR2 YNNKEL (reference sequence). The CDR3 length is 15 residues. The CDR3 is CASSQEGGGNQPQHF. Written as DNA, the CDR3 is TGTGCCAGCAGCCAAGAGGGCGGGGGCAATCAGCCCCAGCATTTT.

This clonotype was detected many times. The chain combines TRBV10-3 with TRBJ2-2; TRBD1 matches 11 bases. Trimming cost V 4 bases and J 7 bases; bases outside gene matches: 5. The CDR3 consists of 15 residues. Germline V lookup: CDR1 ENHRY, CDR2 SYGVKD. This CDR3 is CAISGDRGKFGELFF. The CDR3 nucleotides read TGTGCCATCAGTGGGGACAGGGGGAAATTCGGGGAGCTGTTTTTT.

CDR3 sequence (DNA): TGTGCCTGGAGTACCCTCTGGGACAGGGGTTCTGGGGCCAACGTCCTGACTTTC. It specifies CAWSTLWDRGSGANVLTF. The chain has TRBV30 and TRBJ2-6, with 10 bases fitting TRBD1. This CDR3 contains 18 residues. V lost 2 bases to trimming and J lost 1 base; unmatched junction nucleotides: 8. Per germline, CDR1 GTSNPN and CDR2 SVGIG (reference sequence). The complete variable domain, with remaining parts taken from reference TRBV30 and TRBJ2-6, reads SQTIHQWPATLVQPVGSPLSLECTVEGTSNPNLYWYRQAAGRGLQLLFYSVGIGQISSEVPQNLSASRPQDRQFILSSKKLLLSDSGFYLCAWSTLWDRGSGANVLTFGAGSRLTVL.